The 25 T cell receptor beta chains reported below all come from one sample, sequenced in a study of Ad26.COV2.S vaccination and SARS-CoV-2 variants (dated by TCRdb to the early 2020s). Libraries were made using the immunoSEQ multiplex PCR assay. Held by TCRdb, this immuneACCESS table contains in-frame sequences only and omits some clones. Under half of the omission traces to an unresolved V gene where checked; the cause of the rest is unknown. The sample data list about 480,000 clones, and around 85% of these were observed just once. The ten largest clones capture 9.5% to 15% of the sample. Reading the label with the study, this specimen's treatment or condition is: over 15 received Ad26.COV2.S at low or high dose, single or two shots; five or six received placebo; per-sample allocation not given. Repertoires of vaccine and placebo recipients were sequenced from samples taken on day 63 after the first injection.

Source: peripheral blood, taken in a trial of Ad26.COV2.S vaccine versus placebo. All receptors derive from a person between 18 and 59 years old who received the Ad26.COV2.S COVID-19 vaccine or a placebo.

V is TRBV4-3 and J is TRBJ2-7; D unresolved. Germline assignment: CDR1 LGHNA and CDR2 YSLEER. The V gene lost 0 bases and the J gene lost 5 bases, with 11 bases spanning the gap. The CDR3 contains 14 residues. In DNA, the CDR3 is TGCGCCAGCAGCCAAGATCCTTACGCCAACGAGCAGTACTTC. This codes for CASSQDPYANEQYF.

The chain links TRBV7-9 to TRBJ1-4; no firm D call. In germline, CDR1 is SEHNR, CDR2 FQNEAQ (reference sequence). The CDR3 runs 16 residues. Deletions cut 2 bases from V and 0 bases from J, with 10 bases between. The CDR3 coding sequence is TGTGCCAGCAGCTTACTGGTGTCGGCAACTAATGAAAAACTGTTTTTT. Its translation: CASSLLVSATNEKLFF.

The chain recombines TRBV7-9 with TRBJ2-6; D not certain. Per germline, CDR1 SEHNR and CDR2 FQNEAQ (reference sequence). Trimming removed 1 base from V and 3 bases from J, with 4 bases in between. The CDR3 totals 14 residues. In nucleotides, the CDR3 is TGTGCCAGCAGCTTAGTTGATGGGGCCAACGTCCTGACTTTC. The encoded protein is CASSLVDGANVLTF.

The chain links TRBV5-4 to TRBJ2-1, with 13 bases aligning to TRBD2. Losses at the gene ends were 4 bases for V and 9 bases for J; bases not matched to a gene: 10. This CDR3 comprises 16 residues. Germline V gene lookup returns CDR1 SGHNT and CDR2 YYREEE (reference sequence). The CDR3 sequence is CASSEKPGLAGSEQFF. The DNA for the CDR3 is TGTGCCAGCAGCGAAAAGCCGGGACTAGCGGGAAGTGAGCAGTTCTTC.

The chain couples TRBV5-8 to TRBJ2-7; 10 bases map to TRBD2. The CDR3 covers 17 residues. The germline V gene has CDR1 SGHTS and CDR2 YDEGEE. With V trimmed by 0 bases and J by 2 bases, 8 bases remained unmatched. The CDR3 region is CASSLAASGSVAYEQYF. The DNA of the CDR3 is TGTGCCAGCAGCTTGGCGGCTAGCGGGAGTGTCGCCTACGAGCAGTACTTC. The full variable domain, rest sourced from reference TRBV5-8 and TRBJ2-7, is EAGVTQSPTHLIKTRGQQATLRCSPISGHTSVYWYQQALGLGLQFLLWYDEGEERNRGNFPPRFSGRQFPNYSSELNVNALELEDSALYLCASSLAASGSVAYEQYFGPGTRLTVT.

Written as DNA, the CDR3 is TGTGCCACCAGTGATCACATAGGGGCAGATACGCAGTATTTT. This gives the protein CATSDHIGADTQYF. The chain recombines TRBV24-1 with TRBJ2-3; a weak D match, TRBD1 (5 bases). This CDR3 has 14 amino acids. Per the germline V gene, CDR1 is KGHDR and CDR2 is SFDVKD. V gave up 3 bases and J gave up 4 bases, with 10 bases separating them.

The chain combines TRBV29-1 with TRBJ1-1; a weak D match, TRBD1 (5 bases). The CDR3 is made up of 11 amino acids. From germline, CDR1 is SQVTM and CDR2 ANQGSEA. The V end was cut by 6 bases, the J end by 8 bases, with 13 bases between. CDR3 in DNA: TGCAGCGTCCCTGGGTACAGGGAAGCTTTCTTT. Its protein is CSVPGYREAFF.

The chain combines TRBV6-6 with TRBJ2-7; no clear D gene. The ends were cut back, 5 bases at V and 1 base at J, with 6 bases in the middle. The CDR3 consists of 12 residues. CDR1 is MNHNY, CDR2 SVGAGI, per germline (reference sequence). The CDR3 DNA follows: TGTGCCAGCAGTCGCGATTCCTACGAGCAGTACTTC. It encodes CASSRDSYEQYF.

The chain has TRBV5-4 and TRBJ2-3, with 9 bases matching TRBD2. Germline CDR1 is SGHNT and CDR2 is YYREEE (reference sequence). CDR3 size: 18 residues. The V segment lost 3 bases and the J segment 4 bases; nucleotides outside the gene matches: 15. CDR3 loop: CASSSLRLAGAGADTQYF. The CDR3 region has the DNA TGTGCCAGCAGCTCGTTACGATTAGCGGGAGCGGGAGCAGATACGCAGTATTTT.

This clone was seen a single time. The chain recombines TRBV5-1 with TRBJ2-7; the match to TRBD1 covers 9 bases. V was pared by 2 bases and J by 5 bases, with 8 bases of the junction left unmatched. Germline assignment: CDR1 SGHRS and CDR2 YFSETQ. The CDR3 has 15 amino acids. In DNA, the CDR3 is TGCGCCAGCAGCTTTCAGGGACAGGGAATCAACGAGCAGTACTTC. It codes for CASSFQGQGINEQYF.

J is TRBJ1-2 and V is TRBV6-1, with a tentative D call TRBD1 (5 bases). Deletions cut 2 bases from V and 7 bases from J, with 17 bases between. Germline loops: CDR1 MNHNS, CDR2 SASEGT. This CDR3 contains 15 residues. The CDR3 reads CASSEIGTDFGGYTF. Here the CDR3 DNA reads TGTGCCAGCAGTGAAATAGGGACCGACTTCGGTGGCTACACCTTC.

V is TRBV28 and J is TRBJ2-5; D uncertain. Trimming pared 4 bases from V and 0 bases from J, leaving 6 bases between. Germline-derived CDR1 and CDR2 are MDHEN and SYDVKM. The length of the CDR3 is 13 residues. The CDR3 region is CASSSTNQETQYF. The CDR3 nucleotides are TGTGCCAGCAGTTCGACAAACCAAGAGACCCAGTACTTC.

The CDR3 sequence is CASTGAGGQETQYF. The CDR3 region has the DNA TGTGCCAGCACAGGGGCGGGAGGGCAAGAGACCCAGTACTTC. The gene calls are TRBV7-2 and TRBJ2-5; TRBD2 agrees at 9 bases. Germline CDR1 SGHTA, CDR2 FQGNSA. This CDR3 contains 14 residues. V dropped 7 bases and J dropped 2; count of bases not matched to a gene: 5.

The chain has TRBV9 and TRBJ2-3; the D is unclear. CDR3 length equals 14 residues. Looked up from germline, CDR1 is SGDLS and CDR2 is YYNGEE. V lost 2 bases and J 6 bases, leaving 13 bases between the germline ends. CDR3 sequence: CASSVRALGDTQYF. The CDR3 nucleotides read TGTGCCAGCAGCGTTCGCGCCCTCGGGGATACGCAGTATTTT. Based on the CDR3 plus reference TRBV9 and TRBJ2-3, the full variable domain is DSGVTQTPKHLITATGQRVTLRCSPRSGDLSVYWYQQSLDQGLQFLIQYYNGEERAKGNILERFSAQQFPDLHSELNLSSLELGDSALYFCASSVRALGDTQYFGPGTRLTVL.

This chain connects TRBV6-5 to TRBJ1-6, with 7 bases fitting TRBD1. This CDR3 region has 15 residues. Germline CDR1 MNHEY, CDR2 SVGAGI. The ends lost 10 bases at V and 7 bases at J; junction bases unmatched: 13. As DNA, the CDR3 is TGTGCCACAGACAGGGCAGGGCGGATGAATTCACCCCTCCACTTT. Its translation is CATDRAGRMNSPLHF.

The chain uses TRBV28 and TRBJ2-6, with unresolved D. Germline CDR1 is MDHEN and CDR2 is SYDVKM. With 2 bases removed from V and 0 bases from J, the gap between germline ends came to 2 bases. The CDR3 totals 14 residues. CDR3 bases: TGTGCCAGCAGTTTAAGCTCTGGGGCCAACGTCCTGACTTTC. Its protein is CASSLSSGANVLTF.

The rearrangement uses TRBV27 and TRBJ2-3, with 10 bases matching TRBD1. This CDR3 is 12 amino acids long. Germline loops: CDR1 MNHEY, CDR2 SMNVEV (reference sequence). V lost 11 bases, J lost 6 bases, and 5 bases stayed unmatched. The CDR3 DNA reads TGTGCCGCTGGACAGGGGGGGGATACGCAGTATTTT. This gives the protein CAAGQGGDTQYF.

V gene TRBV5-1 combines with J gene TRBJ2-3; 9 bases match TRBD2. The J segment lost 4 bases and the V segment lost 4 bases, leaving 16 bases of the junction unmatched. CDR1 and CDR2 (germline): SGHRS, YFSETQ. The CDR3 spans 18 residues. The DNA of the CDR3 is TGCGCCAGCAGCATGACCGGGACTAGCCCGGCCGGGGCAGATACGCAGTATTTT. Translating it yields CASSMTGTSPAGADTQYF.

This chain connects TRBV30 to TRBJ1-2; D perhaps matches TRBD1 (5 bases). This CDR3 comprises 13 residues. With 5 bases removed from V and 4 bases from J, the gap between germline ends came to 14 bases. Germline V lookup: CDR1 GTSNPN, CDR2 SVGIG (reference sequence). CDR3 nucleotides: TGTGCCTGGGCTCCGGGAGGGGCCTATGGCTACACCTTC. It yields the protein CAWAPGGAYGYTF.

V and J are TRBV4-3 and TRBJ1-1; D unresolved. V gave up 0 bases and J gave up 7 bases, with 9 bases separating them. Germline assignment: CDR1 LGHNA and CDR2 YSLEER. The CDR3 is made up of 13 amino acids. Here the CDR3 DNA reads TGCGCCAGCAGCCAAGATGGCGCAGGTGAAGCTTTCTTT. Amino acids: CASSQDGAGEAFF.

This rearrangement joins TRBV3-1 (or the pseudogene TRBV3-2) to TRBJ1-6; D uncertain. The CDR3 extends over 15 amino acids. V dropped 1 base and J dropped 9 bases, with 13 bases sitting between them. CDR1 LGHDT and CDR2 YNNKEL come from the germline V gene (reference sequence). DNA for the CDR3: TGTGCCAGCAGCCAAGGGGTATCGGTGCGTTCACCCCTCCACTTT. This translates into CASSQGVSVRSPLHF.

V is TRBV29-1 and J is TRBJ2-1, with D unresolved. This CDR3 has 13 residues. V lost 1 base, J lost 6 bases, and 10 bases lay in between. CDR1 is SQVTM, CDR2 ANQGSEA, per germline. CDR3 nucleotides: TGCAGCGTTGAAGTAGTTCGATTCAATGAGCAGTTCTTC. Translation gives CSVEVVRFNEQFF.

Here the CDR3 reads CASRRAGMSDTQYF. In nucleotides, the CDR3 is TGTGCCAGCAGGAGAGCAGGGATGTCGGATACGCAGTATTTT. The chain has TRBV7-3 and TRBJ2-3, with TRBD1 as a possible D gene (5 bases). The length of the CDR3 is 14 residues. Germline V CDR1 and CDR2: SGHTA, FQGTGA. V was clipped by 6 bases and J by 6 bases, with 16 bases between them.

Only a few counts were recorded for this clone. The chain combines TRBV7-9 with TRBJ1-4; 7 bases agree with TRBD1. CDR1 is SEHNR, CDR2 FQNEAQ, per germline (reference sequence). This CDR3 comprises 14 residues. Trimming took 4 bases from V and 8 from J; bases not matched to a gene: 7. The CDR3 loop reads CASSSRQGREKLFF. The CDR3 bases are TGTGCCAGCAGCTCCAGACAGGGCAGGGAAAAACTGTTTTTT.

This rearrangement joins TRBV27 to TRBJ2-2, with TRBD1 as a possible D gene (5 bases). From germline, CDR1 is MNHEY and CDR2 SMNVEV (reference sequence). V was clipped by 11 bases and J by 1 base, with 29 bases between them. This CDR3 has 19 residues. In DNA form, the CDR3 reads TGTGCCTCCTCTCCAATGGTTACCTTGACAGCCTGGAACACCGGGGAGCTGTTTTTT. This encodes CASSPMVTLTAWNTGELFF.